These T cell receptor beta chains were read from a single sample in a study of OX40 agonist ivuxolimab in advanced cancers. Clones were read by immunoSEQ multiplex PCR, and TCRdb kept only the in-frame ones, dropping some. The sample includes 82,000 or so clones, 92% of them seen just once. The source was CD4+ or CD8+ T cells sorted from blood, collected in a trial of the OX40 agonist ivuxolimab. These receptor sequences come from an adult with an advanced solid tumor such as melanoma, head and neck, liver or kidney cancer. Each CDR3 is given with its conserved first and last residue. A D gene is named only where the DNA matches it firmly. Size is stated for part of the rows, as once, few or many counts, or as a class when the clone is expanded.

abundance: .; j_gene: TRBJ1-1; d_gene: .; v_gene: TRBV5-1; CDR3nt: TGCGCCAGCAGCCCGGGGGGGACGGCGAACACTGAAGCTTTCTTT; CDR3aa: CASSPGGTANTEAFF
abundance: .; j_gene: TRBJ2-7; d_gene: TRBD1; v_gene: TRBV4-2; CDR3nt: TGTGCCAGCAGCCAAGAACGGACAGGGGATATCTACGAGCAGTACTTC; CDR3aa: CASSQERTGDIYEQYF
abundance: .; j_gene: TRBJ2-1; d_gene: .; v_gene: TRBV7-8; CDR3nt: TGTGCCAGCCTTACTGATCGGGACTTAACTAACAATGAGCAGTTCTTC; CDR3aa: CASLTDRDLTNNEQFF
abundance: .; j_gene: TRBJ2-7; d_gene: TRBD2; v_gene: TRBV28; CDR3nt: TGTGCCAGCACCAAGGGACTAGCGGGAGTAAATGGGCAGTACTTC; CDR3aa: CASTKGLAGVNGQYF
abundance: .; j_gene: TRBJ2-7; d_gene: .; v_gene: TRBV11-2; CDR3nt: TGTGCCAGCAGCCTTACCTACGAGCAGTACTTC; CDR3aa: CASSLTYEQYF
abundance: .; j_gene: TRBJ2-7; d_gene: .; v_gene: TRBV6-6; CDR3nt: TGTGCCAGCAGCCAAGGAGGGACGACCTACGAGCAGTACTTC; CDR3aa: CASSQGGTTYEQYF
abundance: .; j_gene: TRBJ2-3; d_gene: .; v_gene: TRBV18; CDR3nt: TGTGCCAGCTCACGACTTACCGGGACTGCCACAGATACGCAGTATTTT; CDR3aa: CASSRLTGTATDTQYF
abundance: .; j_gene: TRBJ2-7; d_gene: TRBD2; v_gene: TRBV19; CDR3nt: TGTGCCAGTAGTCTCTTGGGGGGGAGCTCCTACGAGCAGTACTTC; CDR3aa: CASSLLGGSSYEQYF
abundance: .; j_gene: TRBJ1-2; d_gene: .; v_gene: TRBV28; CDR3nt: TGTGCCAGCAGCCTCTCGGCAATGGGAGGCTACACCTTC; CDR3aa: CASSLSAMGGYTF
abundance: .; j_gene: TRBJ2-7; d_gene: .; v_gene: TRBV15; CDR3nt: TGTGCCACCACTCCAGGATACTCCTACGAGCAGTACTTC; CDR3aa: CATTPGYSYEQYF
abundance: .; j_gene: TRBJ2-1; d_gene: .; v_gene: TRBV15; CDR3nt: TGTGCCACCAGACGGGACTTCAGCTCCTACAATGAGCAGTTCTTC; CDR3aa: CATRRDFSSYNEQFF
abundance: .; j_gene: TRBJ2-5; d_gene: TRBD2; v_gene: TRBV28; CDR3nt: TGTGCCAGCAGTCCCTACGGACTAGACCTAGAGACCCAGTACTTC; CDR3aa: CASSPYGLDLETQYF
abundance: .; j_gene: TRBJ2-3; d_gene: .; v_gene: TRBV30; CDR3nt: TGTGCCTGGAGTGTTCCGGGAGTGGGAACAGATACGCAGTATTTT; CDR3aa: CAWSVPGVGTDTQYF
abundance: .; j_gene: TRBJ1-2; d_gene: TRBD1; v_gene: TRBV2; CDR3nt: TGTGCCAGCAGTGAATACCCACAGGGGATAGGAGGCTACACCTTC; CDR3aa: CASSEYPQGIGGYTF
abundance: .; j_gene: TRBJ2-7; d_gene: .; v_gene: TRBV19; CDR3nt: TGTGCCAGTAGTATAGGAGGTAGCTCCTACGAGCAGTACTTC; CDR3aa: CASSIGGSSYEQYF
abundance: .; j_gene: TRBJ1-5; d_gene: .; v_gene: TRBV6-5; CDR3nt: TGTGCCAGCAGTTACTCGCCCGGGGGGGATCAGCCCCAGCATTTT; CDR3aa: CASSYSPGGDQPQHF
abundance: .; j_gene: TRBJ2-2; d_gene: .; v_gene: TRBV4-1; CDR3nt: TGCGCCAGCAGATTCGTCGGGGGTGGAACCGGGGAGCTGTTTTTT; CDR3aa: CASRFVGGGTGELFF
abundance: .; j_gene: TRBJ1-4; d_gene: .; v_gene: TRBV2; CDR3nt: TGTGCCAGCCAGGAGGGAGAAGGTGAAAAACTGTTTTTT; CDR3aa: CASQEGEGEKLFF
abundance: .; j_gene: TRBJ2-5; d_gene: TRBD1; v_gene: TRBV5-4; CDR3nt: TGTGCCAGCAGAGCAGACAGGGGGATTCAAGAGACCCAGTACTTC; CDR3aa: CASRADRGIQETQYF
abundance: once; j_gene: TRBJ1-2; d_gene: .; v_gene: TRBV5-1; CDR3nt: TGCGCCAGCAGCCTCACTACCGGCCCTTCCTATGGCTACACCTTC; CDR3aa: CASSLTTGPSYGYTF
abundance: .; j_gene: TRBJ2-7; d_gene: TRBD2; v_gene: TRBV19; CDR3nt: TGTGCCAGTAGTAAGGCTAGCGGAATAACCTACGAGCAGTACTTC; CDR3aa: CASSKASGITYEQYF
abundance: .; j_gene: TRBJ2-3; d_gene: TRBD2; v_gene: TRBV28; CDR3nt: TGTGCCAGCAGTCCGGGGACTAGCGGGCTGAACACAGATACGCAGTATTTT; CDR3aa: CASSPGTSGLNTDTQYF
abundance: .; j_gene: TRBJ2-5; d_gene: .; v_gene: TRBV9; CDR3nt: TGTGCCAGCAGCGCGGCGGGACAGACGAACCAAGAGACCCAGTACTTC; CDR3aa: CASSAAGQTNQETQYF
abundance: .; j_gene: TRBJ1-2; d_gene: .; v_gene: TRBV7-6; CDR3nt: TGTGCCAGCAGCCCCTATCCTTCTAACTATGGCTACACCTTC; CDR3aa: CASSPYPSNYGYTF
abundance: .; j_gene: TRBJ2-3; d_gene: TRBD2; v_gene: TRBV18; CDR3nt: TGTGCCAGCTCACCGCCTAGCGGGAGGGGATATACGCAGTATTTT; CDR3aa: CASSPPSGRGYTQYF
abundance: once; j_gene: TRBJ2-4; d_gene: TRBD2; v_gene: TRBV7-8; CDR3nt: TGTGCCACCGCCCCCACTAGCGGGACCAAAAACATTCAGTACTTC; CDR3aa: CATAPTSGTKNIQYF
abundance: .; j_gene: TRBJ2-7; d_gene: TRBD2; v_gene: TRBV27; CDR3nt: TGTGCCAGCAGACTAGCGGGCCCCTACGAGCAGTACTTC; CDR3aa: CASRLAGPYEQYF
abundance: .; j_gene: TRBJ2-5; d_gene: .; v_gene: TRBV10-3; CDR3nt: TGTGCCATCCGGGGAGGGGGGGCAGAGACCCAGTACTTC; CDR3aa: CAIRGGGAETQYF
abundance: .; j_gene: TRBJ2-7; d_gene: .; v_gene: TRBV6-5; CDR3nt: TGTGCCAGCAGTCTCGACAGGAGGGCCTCCGAGCAGTACTTC; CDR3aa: CASSLDRRASEQYF
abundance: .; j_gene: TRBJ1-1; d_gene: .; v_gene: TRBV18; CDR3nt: TGTGCCAGCTCACAAGGCGGTGGCATGAACACTGAAGCTTTCTTT; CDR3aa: CASSQGGGMNTEAFF
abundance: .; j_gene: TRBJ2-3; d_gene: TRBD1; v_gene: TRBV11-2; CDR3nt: TGTGCCAGCAGCTTTACACAGGGGGCGAGCACAGATACGCAGTATTTT; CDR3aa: CASSFTQGASTDTQYF
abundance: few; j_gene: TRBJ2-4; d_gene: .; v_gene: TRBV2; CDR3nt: TGTGCCAGCAGTGATCTACGGGTTAGTGCCAAAAACATTCAGTACTTC; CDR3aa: CASSDLRVSAKNIQYF
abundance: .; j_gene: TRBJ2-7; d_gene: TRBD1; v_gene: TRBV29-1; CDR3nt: TGCAGCGTTGGACAGGGAGTTAACGAGCAGTACTTC; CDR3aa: CSVGQGVNEQYF
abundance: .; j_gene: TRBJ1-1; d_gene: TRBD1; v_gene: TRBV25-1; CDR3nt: TGTGCCAGCACCTTGACAGGGATGAACACTGAAGCTTTCTTT; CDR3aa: CASTLTGMNTEAFF
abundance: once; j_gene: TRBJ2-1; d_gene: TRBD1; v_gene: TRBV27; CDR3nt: TGTGCCAGCAGTTTTGGGACAGCCTACAATGAGCAGTTCTTC; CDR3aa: CASSFGTAYNEQFF
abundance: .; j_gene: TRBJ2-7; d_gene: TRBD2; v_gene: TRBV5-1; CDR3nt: TGCGCCAGCAGCTGGGCTAGCGGGAGTCTCGAGCAGTACTTC; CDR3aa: CASSWASGSLEQYF
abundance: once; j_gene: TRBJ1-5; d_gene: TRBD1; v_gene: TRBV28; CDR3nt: TGTGCCAGCAGCCCCGGGACAGGGAATGGGCGGGGCTCGCCCCAGCATTTT; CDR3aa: CASSPGTGNGRGSPQHF
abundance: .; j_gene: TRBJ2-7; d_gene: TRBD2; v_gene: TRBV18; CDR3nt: TGTGCCAGCTCACCTTCCCTAGCGGGAGGGGCTGGCGAGCAGTACTTC; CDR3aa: CASSPSLAGGAGEQYF
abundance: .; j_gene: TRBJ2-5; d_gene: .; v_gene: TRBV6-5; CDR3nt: TGTGCCAGCAGTCAACAAATGTGGCCCCAAGAGACCCAGTACTTC; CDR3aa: CASSQQMWPQETQYF
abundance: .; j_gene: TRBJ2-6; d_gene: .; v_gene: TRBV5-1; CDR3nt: TGCGCCAGCAGCCTGAGGGGGGGGGCCAACGTCCTGACTTTC; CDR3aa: CASSLRGGANVLTF
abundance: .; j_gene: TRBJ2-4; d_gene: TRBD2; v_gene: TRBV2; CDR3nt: TGTGCCAGCGCCCAGGTAGCGGGAGGGGGGAACATTCAGTACTTC; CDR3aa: CASAQVAGGGNIQYF
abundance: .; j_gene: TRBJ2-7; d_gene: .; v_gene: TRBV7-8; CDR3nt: TGTGCCAGCAGCCCACGACCGGCCCCTAGCGAGCAGTACTTC; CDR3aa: CASSPRPAPSEQYF
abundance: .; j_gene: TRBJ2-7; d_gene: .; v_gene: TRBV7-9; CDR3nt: TGTGCCAGCAGCTTAGCGTCCAGAGAGCAGTACTTC; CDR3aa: CASSLASREQYF
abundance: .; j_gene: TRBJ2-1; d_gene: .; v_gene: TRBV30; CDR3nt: TGTGCCTGGAGTGGAGCGGGTTACTACAATGAGCAGTTCTTC; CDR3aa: CAWSGAGYYNEQFF
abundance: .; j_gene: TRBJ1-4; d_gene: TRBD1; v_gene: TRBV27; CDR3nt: TGTGCCAGCAGTCCTTTAAAATTCATGGGACAGGGTGTTAATGAAAAACTGTTTTTT; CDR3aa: CASSPLKFMGQGVNEKLFF
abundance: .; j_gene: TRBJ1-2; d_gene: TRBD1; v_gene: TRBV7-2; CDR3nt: TGTGCCAGCAATCCCGGACAGGGGAACTATGGCTACACCTTC; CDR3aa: CASNPGQGNYGYTF
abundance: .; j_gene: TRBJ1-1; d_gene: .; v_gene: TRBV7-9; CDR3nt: TGTGCCAGCAAAGTCGAAAGGCAGAACACTGAAGCTTTCTTT; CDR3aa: CASKVERQNTEAFF
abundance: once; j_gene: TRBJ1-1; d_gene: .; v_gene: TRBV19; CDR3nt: TGTGCCAGTAGTAGAACAGGGAATCCGAACACTGAAGCTTTCTTT; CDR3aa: CASSRTGNPNTEAFF
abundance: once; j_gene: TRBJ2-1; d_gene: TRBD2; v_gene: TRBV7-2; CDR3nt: TGTGCCAGCAGCTTAGTTGAGTCGAGACTAGCGGGAGGTGGGGGTGAGCAGTTCTTC; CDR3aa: CASSLVESRLAGGGGEQFF
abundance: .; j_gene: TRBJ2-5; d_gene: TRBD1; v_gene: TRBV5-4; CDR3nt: TGTGCCAGCAGCGAGCGACAGGGGGCTGAGACCCAGTACTTC; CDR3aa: CASSERQGAETQYF
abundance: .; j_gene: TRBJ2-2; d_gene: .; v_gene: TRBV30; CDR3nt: TGTGCCTGGATCGGAGGGGGGATCACCGGGGAGCTGTTTTTT; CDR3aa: CAWIGGGITGELFF
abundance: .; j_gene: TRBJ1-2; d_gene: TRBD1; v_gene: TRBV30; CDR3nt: TGTGCCTGCCCACCCGGAACAGGGGGCGAGGGTGGCTACACCTTC; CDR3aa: CACPPGTGGEGGYTF
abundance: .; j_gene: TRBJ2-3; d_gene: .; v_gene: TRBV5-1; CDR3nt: TGCGCCAGCAGCTTGGAGGCGAGCGGGCTCTCCACAGATACGCAGTATTTT; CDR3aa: CASSLEASGLSTDTQYF
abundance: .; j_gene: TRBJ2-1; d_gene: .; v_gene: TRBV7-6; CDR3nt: TGTGCCAGCAGCTTATTCACCCCCAGCGGAATCTACAATGAGCAGTTCTTC; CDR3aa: CASSLFTPSGIYNEQFF
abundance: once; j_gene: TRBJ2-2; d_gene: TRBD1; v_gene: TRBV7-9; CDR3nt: TGTGCCAGCAGCTTAGGGGGACAGGGTTGGCTGTTTTTT; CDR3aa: CASSLGGQGWLFF
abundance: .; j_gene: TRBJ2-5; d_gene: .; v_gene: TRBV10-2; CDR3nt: TGCGCCAGCAGTGAGAGGGGGCGAGGGGGGGAGACCCAGTACTTC; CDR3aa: CASSERGRGGETQYF
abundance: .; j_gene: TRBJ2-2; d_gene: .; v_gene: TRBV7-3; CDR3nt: TGTGCTAGCAGCTTAGAGGAGGCATCCGGGGAGCTGTTTTTT; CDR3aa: CASSLEEASGELFF
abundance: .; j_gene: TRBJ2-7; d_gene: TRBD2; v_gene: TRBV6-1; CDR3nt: TGTGCCACCCGACCGGGACTAATATCCTACGAGCAGTACTTC; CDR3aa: CATRPGLISYEQYF
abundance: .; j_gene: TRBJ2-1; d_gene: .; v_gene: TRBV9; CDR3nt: TGTGCCAGCAGCGTAGAAGGGCTCAGCTCCTACAATGAGCAGTTCTTC; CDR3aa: CASSVEGLSSYNEQFF